The 18 T cell receptor beta chains given below trace back to one sample, sequenced in a study of blood T cell repertoires in COVID-19. The repertoire was sequenced with immunoSEQ multiplex PCR; TCRdb's copy has only in-frame clones and lacks some. Of about 250,000 clones in the sample, over 80% were seen once. The sequencing sample was made of peripheral blood. The receptors stem from a middle-aged woman who had recovered from COVID-19.

This clone was seen a handful of times. The V and J genes are TRBV29-1 and TRBJ1-1; D is perhaps TRBD1 (5 bases). Germline V gene data show CDR1 as SQVTM and CDR2 as ANQGSEA. Deletions cut 7 bases from V and 11 bases from J, with 23 bases between. The CDR3 spans 13 residues. CDR3 sequence (DNA): TGCAGCGCCCTAAGGAGTGGGGCTACGGAGGCTTTCTTT. It is translated as CSALRSGATEAFF.

This clone was picked up one time. This sequence joins TRBV9 and TRBJ2-3, with D possibly matching TRBD1 (6 bases). The germline V gene encodes CDR1 SGDLS and CDR2 YYNGEE. Trimming took off 3 bases at V and 0 bases at J, with 11 bases between the two ends. This CDR3 is 15 amino acids long. As DNA, the CDR3 is TGTGCCAGCAGCGGTGGGGGCTCAAGCACAGATACGCAGTATTTT. The encoded protein is CASSGGGSSTDTQYF.

This chain links TRBV27 with TRBJ2-2; a possible D gene is TRBD1 (5 bases). V gave up 4 bases and J gave up 0 bases, with 9 bases separating them. The CDR3 covers 15 residues. CDR1 and CDR2 from the germline V gene are MNHEY and SMNVEV (reference sequence). The CDR3 region is CASSWSGPNTGELFF. CDR3 bases: TGTGCCAGCAGTTGGTCAGGGCCGAACACCGGGGAGCTGTTTTTT.

The count of this clone is one. The genes are TRBV20-1 and TRBJ2-1, with D unresolved. Germline lookup yields CDR1 DFQATT and CDR2 SNEGSKA (reference sequence). The length of the CDR3 is 16 residues. V lost 3 bases, J lost 2 bases, and 17 bases lay in between. The CDR3 DNA follows: TGCAGTGCTAGTTCTGGTATACCAGGCCCCTACAATGAGCAGTTCTTC. Amino acids: CSASSGIPGPYNEQFF.

This clone appeared a few times. CDR3: CSVGTGFYYEQYF. In DNA form, the CDR3 reads TGCAGCGTTGGGACAGGCTTTTACTACGAGCAGTACTTC. The V call is TRBV29-1, the J call TRBJ2-7; 7 bases agree with TRBD1. V lost 4 bases, J lost 3 bases, and 6 bases stayed unmatched. The germline V gene encodes CDR1 SQVTM and CDR2 ANQGSEA. The CDR3 length is 13 residues.

This chain links TRBV4-1 with TRBJ1-2; TRBD1 is a possible D gene (5 bases). CDR3 size: 15 residues. The V gene's germline CDR1 is MGHRA and CDR2 YSYEKL. The V and J ends lost 4 bases and 2 bases respectively, with 14 bases between them. The CDR3 DNA sequence: TGCGCCAGCAGCCTAGTATGGACACGGAACTATGGCTACACCTTC. Translation: CASSLVWTRNYGYTF.

In nucleotides, the CDR3 is TGTGCCAGCAGTCCCTCCTCAGGGAACACTGAAGCTTTCTTT. Amino acids: CASSPSSGNTEAFF. This chain links TRBV6-6 with TRBJ1-1, with unresolved D. The V end lost 5 bases, the J end lost 1 base, and 11 bases lay between the germline ends. CDR1 is MNHNY and CDR2 is SVGAGI in the germline V gene (reference sequence). The CDR3 has 14 residues.

This chain uses TRBV24-1 with TRBJ2-1; 10 bases are a match to TRBD1. The CDR3 sequence is 17 residues long. With 3 bases clipped from V and 8 bases from J, the junction kept 12 bases outside the gene matches. Germline lookup yields CDR1 KGHDR and CDR2 SFDVKD. The CDR3 coding sequence is TGTGCCACCAGTGATCGGCCTCCGGGACAGGGGAGCGATGAGCAGTTCTTC. It is translated as CATSDRPPGQGSDEQFF.

The chain recombines TRBV5-4 with TRBJ2-1; tentatively, D is TRBD2 (6 bases). The CDR3 is made up of 14 amino acids. With 2 bases removed from V and 9 bases from J, the gap between germline ends came to 15 bases. In germline, CDR1 is SGHNT, CDR2 YYREEE (reference sequence). The CDR3 nucleotides read TGTGCCAGCAGCTTCCGGGGGTTAGCGAGTGAGCAGTTCTTC. It is translated as CASSFRGLASEQFF.

The gene calls are TRBV5-4 and TRBJ1-3; D gene ambiguous. Trimming left V 4 bases short and J 1 base short, with 12 bases between. Germline V gene data show CDR1 as SGHNT and CDR2 as YYREEE (reference sequence). The CDR3 covers 15 residues. The CDR3 sequence: CASSQDLKSGNTIYF. In nucleotides, the CDR3 is TGTGCCAGCAGCCAGGACTTAAAATCTGGAAACACCATATATTTT.

The chain joins TRBV27 to TRBJ1-1; D is perhaps TRBD1 (6 bases). This CDR3 is 14 amino acids long. Trimming shortened V by 0 bases and J by 1 base, and 6 bases separated the two germline ends. Germline CDR1 is MNHEY and CDR2 is SMNVEV (reference sequence). The CDR3 spells CASSLSGQNTEAFF. The CDR3 region has the DNA TGTGCCAGCAGTTTATCGGGACAGAACACTGAAGCTTTCTTT.

The chain is built from TRBV29-1 and TRBJ2-5, with a tentative D call TRBD1 (5 bases). Germline CDR1 is SQVTM and CDR2 is ANQGSEA. With 6 bases removed from V and 1 base from J, the gap between germline ends came to 18 bases. The CDR3 consists of 15 residues. CDR3 DNA: TGCAGCGTCTCCAGCACAGGCGAATTCCAAGAGACCCAGTACTTC. Amino acids: CSVSSTGEFQETQYF.

V gene TRBV5-6 combines with J gene TRBJ2-7; 9 bases fit TRBD1. Germline V gene lookup returns CDR1 SGHDT and CDR2 YYEEEE. The length of the CDR3 is 14 residues. The V gene end was trimmed by 6 bases and the J gene end by 4 bases; junction bases not matched to a gene: 8. The CDR3 region has the DNA TGTGCCAGCACCTTCGGGACAGGGAAATACGAGCAGTACTTC. This gives the protein CASTFGTGKYEQYF.

This clone was seen a single time. The chain combines TRBV28 with TRBJ1-1, with D hard to call. The V and J ends lost 6 bases and 0 bases respectively, with 11 bases between them. The CDR3 contains 14 residues. Germline CDR1 MDHEN, CDR2 SYDVKM. For the CDR3, the DNA is TGTGCCAGCAGAACCGAGGGCCTGAACACTGAAGCTTTCTTT. The encoded protein is CASRTEGLNTEAFF. Supplemented by reference TRBV28 and TRBJ1-1, the full variable domain reads DVKVTQSSRYLVKRTGEKVFLECVQDMDHENMFWYRQDPGLGLRLIYFSYDVKMKEKGDIPEGYSVSREKKERFSLILESASTNQTSMYLCASRTEGLNTEAFFGQGTRLTVV.

This rearrangement joins TRBV28 to TRBJ1-1; D is unclear. CDR3 length equals 14 residues. V was trimmed by 3 bases and J by 3 bases, leaving 11 bases between them. CDR1 and CDR2 (germline): MDHEN, SYDVKM. The CDR3 protein is CASSLPGFHTEAFF. In nucleotides, the CDR3 is TGTGCCAGCAGTTTGCCGGGTTTCCACACTGAAGCTTTCTTT.

The rearrangement uses TRBV18 and TRBJ2-2; D is ambiguous. V dropped 4 bases and J dropped 7 bases, with 7 bases sitting between them. The CDR3 is made up of 12 amino acids. Per the germline V gene, CDR1 is KGHSH and CDR2 is LQKENI. The CDR3 reads CASSLTRGELFF. The CDR3 DNA reads as TGTGCCAGCTCACTCACACGCGGGGAGCTGTTTTTT.

The CDR3 is CASTSFGPEAFF. For the CDR3, the DNA is TGTGCCAGCACCTCCTTTGGCCCTGAAGCTTTCTTT. The chain uses TRBV28 and TRBJ1-1; D unresolved. V was pared by 7 bases and J by 6 bases, with 12 bases between. CDR1 and CDR2 from the germline V gene are MDHEN and SYDVKM. The CDR3 loop spans 12 amino acids.

This chain uses TRBV5-5 with TRBJ1-2; 9 positions agree with TRBD1. V was clipped by 4 bases and J by 2 bases; unmatched bases: 3. The CDR3 consists of 14 residues. CDR1 and CDR2 from the germline V gene are SGHKS and YYEKEE (reference sequence). The DNA of the CDR3 is TGTGCCAGCAGCGAGACAGGGGGGAACTATGGCTACACCTTC. It is translated as CASSETGGNYGYTF.